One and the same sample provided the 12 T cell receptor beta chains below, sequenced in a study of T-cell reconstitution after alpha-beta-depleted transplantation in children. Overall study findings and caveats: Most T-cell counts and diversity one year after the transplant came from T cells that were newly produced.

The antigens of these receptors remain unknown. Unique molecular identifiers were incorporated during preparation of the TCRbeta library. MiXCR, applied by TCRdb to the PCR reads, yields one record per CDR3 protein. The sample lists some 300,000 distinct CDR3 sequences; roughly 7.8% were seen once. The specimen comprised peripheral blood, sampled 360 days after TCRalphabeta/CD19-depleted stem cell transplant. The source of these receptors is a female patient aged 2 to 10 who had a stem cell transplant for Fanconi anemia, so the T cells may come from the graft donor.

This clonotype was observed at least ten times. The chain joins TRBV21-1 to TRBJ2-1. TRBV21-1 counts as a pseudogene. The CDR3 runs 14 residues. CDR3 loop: CASGHSGSYNEQFF. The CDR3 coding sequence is TGTGCCAGCGGCCATAGCGGGTCCTACAATGAGCAGTTCTTC.

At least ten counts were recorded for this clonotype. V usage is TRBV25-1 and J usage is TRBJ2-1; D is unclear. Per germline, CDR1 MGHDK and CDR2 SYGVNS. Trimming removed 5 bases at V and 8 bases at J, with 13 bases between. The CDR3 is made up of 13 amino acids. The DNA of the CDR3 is TGTGCCAGCAGTCCTCCGGGTTTGGATGAGCAGTTCTTC. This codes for CASSPPGLDEQFF.

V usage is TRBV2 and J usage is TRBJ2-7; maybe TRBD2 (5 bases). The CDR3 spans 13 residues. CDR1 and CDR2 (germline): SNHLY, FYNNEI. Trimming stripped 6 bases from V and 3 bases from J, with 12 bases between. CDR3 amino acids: CASSMDWIYEQYF. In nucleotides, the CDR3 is TGTGCCAGCAGCATGGACTGGATCTACGAGCAGTACTTC.

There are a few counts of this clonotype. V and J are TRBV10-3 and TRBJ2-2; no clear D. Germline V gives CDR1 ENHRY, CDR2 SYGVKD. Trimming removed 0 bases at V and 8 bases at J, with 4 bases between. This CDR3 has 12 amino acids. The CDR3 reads CAISESVGELFF. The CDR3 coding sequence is TGTGCCATCAGTGAGTCAGTGGGGGAGCTGTTTTTT.

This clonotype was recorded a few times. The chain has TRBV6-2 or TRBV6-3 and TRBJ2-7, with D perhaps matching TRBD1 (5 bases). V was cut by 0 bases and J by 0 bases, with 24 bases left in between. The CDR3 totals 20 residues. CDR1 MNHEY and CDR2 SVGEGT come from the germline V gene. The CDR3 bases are TGTGCCAGCAGTTACTCCCCAGGGTCCCTCATGGCGGAGAGCTCCTACGAGCAGTACTTC. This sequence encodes CASSYSPGSLMAESSYEQYF.

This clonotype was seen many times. Written as DNA, the CDR3 is TGTGCCAGCAGCTTAGTTACGACCGGGGAGCTGTTTTTT. It yields the protein CASSLVTTGELFF. V usage is TRBV5-5 and J usage is TRBJ2-2, with no clear D. This CDR3 spans 13 amino acids. Germline V gene data show CDR1 as SGHKS and CDR2 as YYEKEE (reference sequence). Trimming took 2 bases from V and 5 from J, leaving 7 bases between them.

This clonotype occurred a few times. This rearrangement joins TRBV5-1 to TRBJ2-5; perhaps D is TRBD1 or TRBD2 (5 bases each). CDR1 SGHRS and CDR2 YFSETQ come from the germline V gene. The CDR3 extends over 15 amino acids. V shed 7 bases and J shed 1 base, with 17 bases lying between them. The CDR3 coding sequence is TGCGCCAGCGGTTCGAGTCGGGACGGCCAAGAGACCCAGTACTTC. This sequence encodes CASGSSRDGQETQYF.

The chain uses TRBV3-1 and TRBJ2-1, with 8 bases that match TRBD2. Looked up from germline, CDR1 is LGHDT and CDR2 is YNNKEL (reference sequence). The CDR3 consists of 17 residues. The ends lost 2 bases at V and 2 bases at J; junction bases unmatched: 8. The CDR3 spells CASSQTVPGLAYNEQFF. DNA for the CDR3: TGTGCCAGCAGCCAAACGGTGCCGGGACTAGCCTACAATGAGCAGTTCTTC.

The CDR3 nucleotides read TGTGCCAGCTCCGAGGGGCGGAACACTGAAGCTTTCTTT. The encoded protein is CASSEGRNTEAFF. The rearrangement links TRBV11-3 to TRBJ1-1; D may be TRBD1 (5 bases). V was clipped by 8 bases and J by 1 base, with 11 bases between them. The CDR3 spans 13 residues. Germline V lookup: CDR1 SGHNT, CDR2 YENEEA.

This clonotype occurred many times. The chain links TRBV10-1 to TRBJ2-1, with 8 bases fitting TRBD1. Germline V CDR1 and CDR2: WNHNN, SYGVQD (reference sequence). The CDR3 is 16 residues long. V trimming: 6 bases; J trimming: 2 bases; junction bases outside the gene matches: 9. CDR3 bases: TGCGCCAGCAGCCCCCGACAGGGGCTTCCCTACAATGAGCAGTTCTTC. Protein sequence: CASSPRQGLPYNEQFF.

CDR3 in amino acids: CASSPGTGLSQQYV. The CDR3 DNA is TGTGCCAGCAGCCCAGGGACGGGACTCAGCCAGCAGTACGTC. The rearrangement links TRBV11-2 to TRBJ2-7, with D possibly being TRBD2 (6 bases). Germline CDR1 is SGHAT and CDR2 is FQNNGV. There are 14 residues in the CDR3. Trimming stripped 5 bases from V and 8 bases from J, with 19 bases between.

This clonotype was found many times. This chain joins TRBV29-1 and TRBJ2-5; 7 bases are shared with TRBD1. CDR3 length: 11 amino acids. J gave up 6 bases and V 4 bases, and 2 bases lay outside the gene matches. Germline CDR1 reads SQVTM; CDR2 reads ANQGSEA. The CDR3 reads CSVGQGQTQYF. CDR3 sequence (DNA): TGCAGCGTTGGACAGGGACAGACCCAGTACTTC.